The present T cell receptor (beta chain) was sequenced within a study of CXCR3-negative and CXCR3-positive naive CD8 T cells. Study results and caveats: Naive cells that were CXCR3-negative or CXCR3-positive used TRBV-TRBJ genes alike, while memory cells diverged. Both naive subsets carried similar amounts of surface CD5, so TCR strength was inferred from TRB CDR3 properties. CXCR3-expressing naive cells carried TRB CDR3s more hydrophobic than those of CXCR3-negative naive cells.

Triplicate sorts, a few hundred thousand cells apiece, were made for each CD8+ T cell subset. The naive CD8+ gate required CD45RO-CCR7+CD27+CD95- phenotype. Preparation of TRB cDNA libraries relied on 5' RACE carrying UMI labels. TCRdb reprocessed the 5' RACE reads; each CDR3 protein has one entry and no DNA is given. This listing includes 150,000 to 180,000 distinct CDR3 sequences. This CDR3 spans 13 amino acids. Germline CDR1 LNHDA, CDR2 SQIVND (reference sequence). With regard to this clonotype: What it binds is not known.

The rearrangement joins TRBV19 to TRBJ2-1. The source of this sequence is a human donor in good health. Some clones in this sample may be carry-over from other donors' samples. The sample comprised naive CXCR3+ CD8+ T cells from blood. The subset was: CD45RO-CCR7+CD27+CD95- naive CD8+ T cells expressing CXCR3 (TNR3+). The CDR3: CASSRGSYNEQFF.